This entry describes one TCR beta chain. This entry comes from a study of preoperative IRX-2 immunotherapy in early breast cancer. The V end was cut by 7 bases, the J end by 1 base, with 13 bases between. This CDR3 contains 14 residues. CDR1 is SQVTM and CDR2 is ANQGSEA in the germline V gene. Treatment denoted: preoperative locoregional IRX-2 cytokine immunotherapy. Patients received preoperative, locoregional IRX-2 cytokine immunotherapy in a phase Ib study. Only in-frame clones appear in the TCRdb table, and some are missing; sequencing was by immunoSEQ multiplex PCR. Of approximately 98,000 clones in the sample, 86% are singletons; the top ten hold roughly 2%.

The starting material was tumor tissue, obtained after IRX-2 immunotherapy. The rearrangement links TRBV29-1 to TRBJ2-2; D unclear. This sequence originates from a human donor with breast cancer. The CDR3 DNA follows: TGCAGCGCACTGATCCAGAGGAACACCGGGGAGCTGTTTTTT. Its protein is CSALIQRNTGELFF.